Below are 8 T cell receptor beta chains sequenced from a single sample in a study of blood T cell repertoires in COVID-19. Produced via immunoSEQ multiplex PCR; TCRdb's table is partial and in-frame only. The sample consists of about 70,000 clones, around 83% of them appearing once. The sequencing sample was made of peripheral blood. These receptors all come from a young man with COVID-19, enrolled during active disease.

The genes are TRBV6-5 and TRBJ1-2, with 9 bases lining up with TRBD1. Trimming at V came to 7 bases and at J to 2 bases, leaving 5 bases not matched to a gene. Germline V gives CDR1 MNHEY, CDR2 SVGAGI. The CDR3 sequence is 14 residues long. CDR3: CASIETGGNYGYTF. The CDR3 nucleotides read TGTGCCAGCATCGAGACAGGGGGGAACTATGGCTACACCTTC.

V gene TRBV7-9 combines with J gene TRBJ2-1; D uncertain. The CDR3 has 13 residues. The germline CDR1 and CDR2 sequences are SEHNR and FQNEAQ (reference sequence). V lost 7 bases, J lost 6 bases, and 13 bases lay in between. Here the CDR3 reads CASTTSIVNEQFF. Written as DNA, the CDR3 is TGTGCCAGCACCACGTCGATAGTCAATGAGCAGTTCTTC.

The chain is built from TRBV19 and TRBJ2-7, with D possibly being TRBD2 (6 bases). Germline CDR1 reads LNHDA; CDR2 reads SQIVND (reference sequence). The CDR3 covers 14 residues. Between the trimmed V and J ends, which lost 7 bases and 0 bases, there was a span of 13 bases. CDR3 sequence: CASKSSGSSYEQYF. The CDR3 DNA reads TGTGCCAGTAAGTCCTCCGGGAGCTCCTACGAGCAGTACTTC.

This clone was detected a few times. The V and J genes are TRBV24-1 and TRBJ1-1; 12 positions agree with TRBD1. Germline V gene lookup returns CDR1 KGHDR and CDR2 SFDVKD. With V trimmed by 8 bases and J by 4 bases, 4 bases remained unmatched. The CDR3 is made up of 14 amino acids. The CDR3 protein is CATTRDRGLTEAFF. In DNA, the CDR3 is TGTGCCACCACCCGGGACAGGGGGCTCACTGAAGCTTTCTTT.

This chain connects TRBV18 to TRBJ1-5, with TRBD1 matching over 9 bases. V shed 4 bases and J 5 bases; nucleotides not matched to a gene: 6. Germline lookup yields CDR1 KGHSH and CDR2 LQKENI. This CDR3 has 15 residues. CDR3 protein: CASSLRDRADQPQHF. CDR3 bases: TGTGCCAGCTCACTTCGGGACAGGGCTGATCAGCCCCAGCATTTT.

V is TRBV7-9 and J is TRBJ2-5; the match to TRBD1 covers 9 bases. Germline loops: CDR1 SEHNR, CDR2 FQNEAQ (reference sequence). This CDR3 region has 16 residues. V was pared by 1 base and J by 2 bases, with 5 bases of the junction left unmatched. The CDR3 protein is CASSLGGGTGQETQYF. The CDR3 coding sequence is TGTGCCAGCAGCTTAGGAGGTGGGACAGGGCAAGAGACCCAGTACTTC.

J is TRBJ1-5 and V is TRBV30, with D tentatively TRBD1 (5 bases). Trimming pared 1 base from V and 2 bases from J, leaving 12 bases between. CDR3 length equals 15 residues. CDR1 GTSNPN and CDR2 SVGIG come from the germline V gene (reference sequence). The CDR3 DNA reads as TGTGCCTGGAGTGGGGGCACATCGGGCAATCAGCCCCAGCATTTT. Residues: CAWSGGTSGNQPQHF. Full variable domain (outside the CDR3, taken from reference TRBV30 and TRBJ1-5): SQTIHQWPATLVQPVGSPLSLECTVEGTSNPNLYWYRQAAGRGLQLLFYSVGIGQISSEVPQNLSASRPQDRQFILSSKKLLLSDSGFYLCAWSGGTSGNQPQHFGDGTRLSIL.

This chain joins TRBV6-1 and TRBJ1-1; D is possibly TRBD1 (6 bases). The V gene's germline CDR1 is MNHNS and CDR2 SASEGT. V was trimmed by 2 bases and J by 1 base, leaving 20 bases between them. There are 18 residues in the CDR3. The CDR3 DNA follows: TGTGCCAGCAGTGAAAGGGGGTTTTTGGACAGTTCGAACACTGAAGCTTTCTTT. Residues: CASSERGFLDSSNTEAFF.